One sample yielded the 8 T cell receptor beta chains listed below, sequenced in a study of T cells in Graves' hyperthyroidism and ophthalmopathy. Amplified TCR beta CDR3 regions came from RNA transcripts. A first-round RT-PCR of the TCR CDR3 used the HTBI primer set. TCRdb reprocessed the multiplex PCR reads via MiXCR and lists one record per CDR3 protein. Of some 200,000 distinct CDR3 sequences listed, less than 20% are singletons. The specimen was blood. The receptors stem from a woman between 50 and 59 years old with Graves' hyperthyroidism.

This clonotype was counted at least ten times. Being one base from a much bigger clone, this may be a read error. The V gene is TRBV3-1, the J gene TRBJ2-3; D possibly uses TRBD1 or TRBD2 (5 bases each). The CDR3 loop spans 14 amino acids. The V end was cut by 4 bases, the J end by 2 bases, with 10 bases between. Germline V gene sequence: CDR1 LGHDT, CDR2 YNNKEL (reference sequence). The CDR3 spells CASSRDRHTDTQYF. The CDR3 DNA reads TGTGCCAGCAGCCGGGACCGTCACACAGATACGCAGTATTTT.

This clonotype was counted at least ten times. The chain carries TRBV13 and TRBJ2-3; 7 bases are shared with TRBD1. This CDR3 spans 13 amino acids. V was pared by 6 bases and J by 6 bases, with 6 bases of the junction left unmatched. CDR1 is PRHDT, CDR2 FYEKMQ, per germline (reference sequence). CDR3 sequence reads: CASRQGNKDTQYF. The CDR3, as DNA: TGTGCCAGCAGACAGGGGAACAAGGATACGCAGTATTTT.

This clonotype was recorded at least ten times. The chain has TRBV5-1 and TRBJ2-7; 7 bases align to TRBD2. J lost 3 bases, V lost 4 bases, and 10 bases had no gene match. The CDR3 is 15 residues long. Germline-derived CDR1 and CDR2 are SGHRS and YFSETQ. The chain's CDR3 is CASSKEELASYEQYF. DNA of the CDR3: TGCGCCAGCAGCAAGGAGGAACTAGCGAGCTACGAGCAGTACTTC.

This clonotype was counted a few times. Since a much larger clone is just one base distant, this may be a read error. The chain joins TRBV18 to TRBJ2-1, with TRBD2 matching 9 bases. With 1 base clipped from V and 7 bases from J, the junction kept 8 bases outside the gene matches. This CDR3 has 16 amino acids. From germline, CDR1 is KGHSH and CDR2 LQKENI. The CDR3 bases are TGTGCCAGCTCACCACGATTAGCGGGAGAGACGAATGAGCAGTTCTTC. As protein: CASSPRLAGETNEQFF.

This clonotype was detected ten times or more. The genes are TRBV30 and TRBJ2-7, with TRBD2 matching over 13 bases. Germline CDR1 reads GTSNPN; CDR2 reads SVGIG (reference sequence). This CDR3 comprises 14 residues. The V segment lost 3 bases and the J segment 5 bases; nucleotides outside the gene matches: 4. Here the CDR3 DNA reads TGTGCCTGGAGACTAGCGGGAGGGTTCCACGAGCAGTACTTC. This codes for CAWRLAGGFHEQYF.

This clonotype has only a few counts. The chain joins TRBV6-1 to TRBJ1-6, with no clear D. This CDR3 has 12 amino acids. Germline CDR1 MNHNS, CDR2 SASEGT. With 3 bases removed from V and 14 bases from J, the gap between germline ends came to 11 bases. The DNA of the CDR3 is TGTGCCAGCAGTGAGGAGGGAAGGTCCCTCCACTTT. Amino acids: CASSEEGRSLHF.

This chain joins TRBV2 and TRBJ1-1, with D perhaps matching TRBD1 (6 bases). CDR3 size: 15 residues. Between the trimmed V and J ends, which lost 7 bases and 1 base, there was a span of 16 bases. Germline V gives CDR1 SNHLY, CDR2 FYNNEI. The CDR3: CASKDRIGGNTEAFF. CDR3 bases: TGTGCCAGCAAAGACCGTATAGGGGGGAACACTGAAGCTTTCTTT.

V and J are TRBV6-2 or TRBV6-3 and TRBJ2-2, with D possibly being TRBD2 (5 bases). The CDR3 has 18 amino acids. Germline V gene sequence: CDR1 MNHEY, CDR2 SVGEGT. Between the trimmed V and J ends, which lost 0 bases and 2 bases, there was a span of 16 bases. The CDR3 DNA sequence: TGTGCCAGCAGTTACTCGAGGGTAGGCGATCCCAACACCGGGGAGCTGTTTTTT. Encoded protein: CASSYSRVGDPNTGELFF.